The T cell receptor (beta chain) under discussion was sequenced for a study of T cell responses to AZD1222 COVID-19 vaccine. About the research overall: Pooled samples include second doses given at about 4 or 12 weeks.

Clones were sequenced by immunoSEQ multiplex PCR, and TCRdb holds only the in-frame ones, with some missing. The sample records some 150,000 clones, 85% to 95% being singletons. Trimming left V 0 bases short and J 3 bases short, with 12 bases between. Per germline, CDR1 SGDLS and CDR2 YYNGEE. The CDR3 runs to 16 residues. The TCR originated in an adult in good health. This sequence joins TRBV9 and TRBJ2-2; the D call may be TRBD1 or TRBD2 (5 bases each). The sample consisted of peripheral blood, taken on day 0 of AZD1222 vaccination. In DNA, the CDR3 is TGTGCCAGCAGCGTAGTTGGGGGTGCGGACACCGGGGAGCTGTTTTTT. As protein: CASSVVGGADTGELFF.